The 31 T cell receptor beta chains reported below all come from one sample, sequenced in a study of cytomegalovirus exposure and HLA in healthy donors. In the PCR, 60 Vbeta and 13 Jbeta primers were used. This table comes from immunoSEQ multiplex PCR, and its TCRdb copy is limited to in-frame clones, with some not included. The table has roughly 150,000 clones, 75% to 80% seen once. The sample comprised PBMCs. These TCRs come from a middle-aged woman in good health and CMV-seropositive.

The rearrangement uses TRBV18 and TRBJ1-1, with TRBD1 identical over 12 bases. Per the germline V gene, CDR1 is KGHSH and CDR2 is LQKENI. V lost 3 bases and J lost 2; bases outside the gene matches: 1. The CDR3 has 15 amino acids. The chain's CDR3 is CASSPGQGANTEAFF. CDR3 in DNA: TGTGCCAGCTCACCGGGACAGGGGGCTAACACTGAAGCTTTCTTT. The variable domain in full, completed from reference TRBV18 and TRBJ1-1, reads NAGVMQNPRHLVRRRGQEARLRCSPMKGHSHVYWYRQLPEEGLKFMVYLQKENIIDESGMPKERFSAEFPKEGPSILRIQQVVRGDSAAYFCASSPGQGANTEAFFGQGTRLTVV.

This clone was recorded a few times. The chain uses TRBV2 and TRBJ2-5, with D unresolved. The CDR3 consists of 13 residues. Trimming took off 4 bases at V and 0 bases at J, with 6 bases between the two ends. Germline V CDR1 and CDR2: SNHLY, FYNNEI. CDR3 sequence (DNA): TGTGCCAGCAGTGGGGCTAACCAAGAGACCCAGTACTTC. Its translation is CASSGANQETQYF.

This clone appeared once. The CDR3 DNA sequence: TGCGCCAGCAGACCCCTATTGGGCGGGACGGTCGATGAGCAGTTCTTC. Protein sequence: CASRPLLGGTVDEQFF. The chain uses TRBV5-1 and TRBJ2-1, with D maybe TRBD2 (6 bases). V was shortened by 5 bases and J by 8 bases, with 23 bases between the two germline ends. Germline CDR1 is SGHRS and CDR2 is YFSETQ. This CDR3 is 16 amino acids long. The full variable domain, rest sourced from reference TRBV5-1 and TRBJ2-1, is KAGVTQTPRYLIKTRGQQVTLSCSPISGHRSVSWYQQTPGQGLQFLFEYFSETQRNKGNFPGRFSGRQFSNSRSEMNVSTLELGDSALYLCASRPLLGGTVDEQFFGPGTRLTVL.

This clone was recorded a few times. The chain is built from TRBV5-1 and TRBJ2-5, with D possibly matching TRBD1 (6 bases). V was clipped by 0 bases and J by 5 bases, with 11 bases between them. Germline loops: CDR1 SGHRS, CDR2 YFSETQ. The CDR3 has 14 residues. The CDR3 DNA follows: TGCGCCAGCAGCTTGGCCAGGGGACGGGAGACCCAGTACTTC. This codes for CASSLARGRETQYF.

This clone was seen a handful of times. The chain couples TRBV6-5 to TRBJ2-7, with 9 bases lining up with TRBD1. The junction had 3 bases not matched to a gene; V was cut back by 7 bases and J by 5 bases. Germline V gene sequence: CDR1 MNHEY, CDR2 SVGAGI. There are 12 residues in the CDR3. The CDR3 sequence: CASTRQGDEQYF. The CDR3, as DNA: TGTGCCAGCACCCGACAGGGGGACGAGCAGTACTTC.

V usage is TRBV5-1 and J usage is TRBJ2-7, with a tentative D call TRBD2 (6 bases). V lost 4 bases and J 0 bases, leaving 14 bases between the germline ends. The CDR3 is 15 amino acids. CDR1 and CDR2 from the germline V gene are SGHRS and YFSETQ. In DNA form, the CDR3 reads TGCGCCAGCAGCCAGAGCGGGCCCGTCTCCTACGAGCAGTACTTC. It encodes CASSQSGPVSYEQYF. The full variable domain, completed using reference TRBV5-1 and TRBJ2-7, is KAGVTQTPRYLIKTRGQQVTLSCSPISGHRSVSWYQQTPGQGLQFLFEYFSETQRNKGNFPGRFSGRQFSNSRSEMNVSTLELGDSALYLCASSQSGPVSYEQYFGPGTRLTVT.

The J gene is TRBJ1-4, the V gene TRBV28; D gene ambiguous. Trimming pared 6 bases from V and 8 bases from J, leaving 16 bases between. Germline lookup yields CDR1 MDHEN and CDR2 SYDVKM. The CDR3 has 14 amino acids. The CDR3 sequence is CASSSSTRREKLFF. The CDR3, as DNA: TGTGCCAGCAGCTCCTCGACACGACGGGAAAAACTGTTTTTT.

The V and J genes are TRBV5-8 and TRBJ1-5; no firm D call. The CDR3 runs 14 residues. V lost 0 bases and J lost 3, with 7 bases in between. Germline V CDR1 and CDR2: SGHTS, YDEGEE. DNA of the CDR3: TGTGCCAGCAGCTTGGAACACCCCAATCAGCCCCAGCATTTT. It codes for CASSLEHPNQPQHF.

The chain carries TRBV4-2 and TRBJ2-2, with 7 bases that match TRBD2. CDR3 length equals 17 residues. CDR1 is LGHNA and CDR2 is YNFKEQ in the germline V gene. The V segment lost 1 base and the J segment 5 bases; nucleotides outside the gene matches: 10. CDR3 bases: TGTGCCAGCAGCCAAGTAGGAGGCGGGAGTAGTACCGGGGAGCTGTTTTTT. Protein sequence: CASSQVGGGSSTGELFF.

The gene calls are TRBV28 and TRBJ2-1; 12 nucleotides align to TRBD2. The CDR3 is made up of 15 amino acids. V lost 2 bases and J lost 7; bases outside the gene matches: 3. Germline V gene data show CDR1 as MDHEN and CDR2 as SYDVKM. The CDR3 loop is CASSLGLAGRNEQFF. For the CDR3, the DNA is TGTGCCAGCAGTTTAGGACTAGCGGGACGGAATGAGCAGTTCTTC.

With respect to this clone: At one end the junction does not follow the germline gene, possibly because of a read error. The V call is TRBV7-9, the J call TRBJ1-4; TRBD1 agrees at 7 bases. CDR1 and CDR2 (germline): SEHNR, FQNEAQ (reference sequence). This CDR3 contains 15 residues. CDR3 loop: CSSSYLGQSNEKLFF. The CDR3 nucleotides are TGTTCCAGCAGCTACCTGGGACAGTCTAATGAAAAACTGTTTTTT.

This chain links TRBV13 with TRBJ2-2; 10 nucleotides line up with TRBD2. The CDR3 is 20 residues long. The V gene's germline CDR1 is PRHDT and CDR2 FYEKMQ (reference sequence). Germline trimming cut 0 bases from V and 7 bases from J; bases unmatched to any gene: 17. The CDR3 bases are TGTGCCAGCAGCTTAGGCCCGCCGGCCAGCGGGAGGGCCGGGGGCGGGGAGCTGTTTTTT. It translates to CASSLGPPASGRAGGGELFF. The whole variable domain, remainder taken from reference TRBV13 and TRBJ2-2, is AAGVIQSPRHLIKEKRETATLKCYPIPRHDTVYWYQQGPGQDPQFLISFYEKMQSDKGSIPDRFSAQQFSDYHSELNMSSLELGDSALYFCASSLGPPASGRAGGGELFFGEGSRLTVL.

The gene calls are TRBV19 and TRBJ2-7; 7 nucleotides line up with TRBD1. CDR3 length: 15 residues. Germline CDR1 and CDR2: LNHDA and SQIVND (reference sequence). With 6 bases clipped from V and 4 bases from J, the junction kept 12 bases outside the gene matches. In DNA form, the CDR3 reads TGTGCCAGTAGCCTGACCTACACCAGGGGGTACGAGCAGTACTTC. This sequence encodes CASSLTYTRGYEQYF.

Written as DNA, the CDR3 is TGTGCCAGCAGTTACGGTAGCGGGACCTCCTACGAGCAGTACTTC. Translating gives CASSYGSGTSYEQYF. The chain is built from TRBV6-5 and TRBJ2-7, with TRBD2 matching over 8 bases. The germline gives CDR1 MNHEY, CDR2 SVGAGI. There are 15 residues in the CDR3. V shed 2 bases, J shed 0 bases, and the junction held 3 bases outside the gene matches.

The chain joins TRBV4-2 to TRBJ1-3, with TRBD1 matching over 8 bases. Looked up from germline, CDR1 is LGHNA and CDR2 is YNFKEQ. Trimming at V came to 1 base and at J to 2 bases, leaving 4 bases not matched to a gene. There are 16 residues in the CDR3. Written as DNA, the CDR3 is TGTGCCAGCAGCCAAGTGGACAGGGTCGCTGGAAACACCATATATTTT. Translation: CASSQVDRVAGNTIYF.

The chain employs TRBV7-9 and TRBJ2-1, with TRBD1 matching 9 bases. V lost 3 bases and J lost 4; bases outside the gene matches: 4. Germline V gene sequence: CDR1 SEHNR, CDR2 FQNEAQ (reference sequence). The CDR3 consists of 15 residues. In nucleotides, the CDR3 is TGTGCCAGCAGCTTTGGACAGGGGATTTACAATGAGCAGTTCTTC. Translated, it gives CASSFGQGIYNEQFF.

The rearrangement joins TRBV7-2 to TRBJ2-7; D is undetermined. Trimming took 8 bases from V and 2 from J, leaving 19 bases between them. This CDR3 has 15 residues. Germline loops: CDR1 SGHTA, CDR2 FQGNSA. This CDR3 reads CASPPKPLMAYEQYF. CDR3 in DNA: TGTGCCAGCCCCCCCAAGCCACTAATGGCCTACGAGCAGTACTTC. The full variable domain, in which reference TRBV7-2 and TRBJ2-7 provide the parts outside the CDR3, is GAGVSQSPSNKVTEKGKDVELRCDPISGHTALYWYRQSLGQGLEFLIYFQGNSAPDKSGLPSDRFSAERTGGSVSTLTIQRTQQEDSAVYLCASPPKPLMAYEQYFGPGTRLTVT.

The rearrangement uses TRBV18 and TRBJ2-7; D is uncertain. The germline V gene has CDR1 KGHSH and CDR2 LQKENI. V gave up 0 bases and J gave up 0 bases, with 12 bases separating them. The CDR3 length is 16 residues. This chain's CDR3 is CASSPPNPPSSYEQYF. CDR3 sequence (DNA): TGTGCCAGCTCACCACCTAATCCTCCGAGCTCCTACGAGCAGTACTTC. The full variable domain, its missing parts supplied by reference TRBV18 and TRBJ2-7, is NAGVMQNPRHLVRRRGQEARLRCSPMKGHSHVYWYRQLPEEGLKFMVYLQKENIIDESGMPKERFSAEFPKEGPSILRIQQVVRGDSAAYFCASSPPNPPSSYEQYFGPGTRLTVT.

The gene calls are TRBV11-3 and TRBJ1-1; D uncertain. Germline CDR1 reads SGHNT; CDR2 reads YENEEA. The CDR3 sequence is 13 residues long. V lost 0 bases and J lost 5, with 7 bases in between. CDR3 in amino acids: CASSLEGKTEAFF. The CDR3 coding sequence is TGTGCCAGCAGCTTAGAGGGCAAAACTGAAGCTTTCTTT. Combining the CDR3 with reference TRBV11-3 and TRBJ1-1 gives the whole variable domain EAGVVQSPRYKIIEKKQPVAFWCNPISGHNTLYWYLQNLGQGPELLIRYENEEAVDDSQLPKDRFSAERLKGVDSTLKIQPAELGDSAVYLCASSLEGKTEAFFGQGTRLTVV.

The V and J genes are TRBV19 and TRBJ2-1, with 10 nucleotides matching TRBD2. The CDR3 has 16 residues. In germline, CDR1 is LNHDA, CDR2 SQIVND (reference sequence). J lost 4 bases, V lost 4 bases, and 7 bases had no gene match. CDR3 in amino acids: CASSSSSGSLYNEQFF. CDR3 coding DNA: TGTGCCAGTAGTAGCTCTAGCGGGAGTCTTTACAATGAGCAGTTCTTC. Supplemented by reference TRBV19 and TRBJ2-1, the full variable domain reads DGGITQSPKYLFRKEGQNVTLSCEQNLNHDAMYWYRQDPGQGLRLIYYSQIVNDFQKGDIAEGYSVSREKKESFPLTVTSAQKNPTAFYLCASSSSSGSLYNEQFFGPGTRLTVL.

V usage is TRBV6-5 and J usage is TRBJ2-5, with TRBD2 matching 8 bases. V lost 6 bases, J lost 3 bases, and 3 bases stayed unmatched. Germline CDR1 and CDR2: MNHEY and SVGAGI. The CDR3 totals 13 residues. This CDR3 is CASRTLAEETQYF. Written as DNA, the CDR3 is TGTGCCAGCAGGACACTAGCGGAAGAGACCCAGTACTTC.

This rearrangement joins TRBV9 to TRBJ2-7; 14 bases align to TRBD2. The length of the CDR3 is 18 residues. CDR1 and CDR2 (germline): SGDLS, YYNGEE. The J segment lost 0 bases and the V segment lost 4 bases, leaving 9 bases of the junction unmatched. The CDR3 coding sequence is TGTGCCAGCAGCTCCGGGACTAGCGGGAGCTTATTCTCCTACGAGCAGTACTTC. Translation: CASSSGTSGSLFSYEQYF. The variable domain in full, completed from reference TRBV9 and TRBJ2-7, reads DSGVTQTPKHLITATGQRVTLRCSPRSGDLSVYWYQQSLDQGLQFLIQYYNGEERAKGNILERFSAQQFPDLHSELNLSSLELGDSALYFCASSSGTSGSLFSYEQYFGPGTRLTVT.

The rearrangement links TRBV7-2 to TRBJ2-3, with D unclear. CDR3 size: 16 residues. Deletions cut 1 base from V and 4 bases from J, with 15 bases between. Germline values: CDR1 SGHTA, CDR2 FQGNSA. This chain's CDR3 is CASSLVATSRADTQYF. In DNA form, the CDR3 reads TGTGCCAGCAGCTTAGTGGCTACCTCACGGGCAGATACGCAGTATTTT.

This chain joins TRBV5-6 and TRBJ2-1; 8 bases agree with TRBD1. Unmatched junction bases numbered 5, after V lost 1 base and J lost 5 bases. The CDR3 is made up of 15 amino acids. CDR1 is SGHDT, CDR2 YYEEEE, per germline. The CDR3 loop reads CASSLLGQGHNEQFF. The CDR3 DNA sequence: TGTGCCAGCAGCTTGCTCGGACAGGGCCACAATGAGCAGTTCTTC. The entire variable domain, with the rest obtained from reference TRBV5-6 and TRBJ2-1, is as follows: DAGVTQSPTHLIKTRGQQVTLRCSPKSGHDTVSWYQQALGQGPQFIFQYYEEEERQRGNFPDRFSGHQFPNYSSELNVNALLLGDSALYLCASSLLGQGHNEQFFGPGTRLTVL.

V and J are TRBV7-9 and TRBJ2-2; possible D gene TRBD2, 6 bases. The CDR3 has 15 amino acids. V gave up 5 bases and J gave up 1 base, with 11 bases separating them. Germline CDR1 SEHNR, CDR2 FQNEAQ (reference sequence). The CDR3: CASSALARNTGELFF. In DNA form, the CDR3 reads TGTGCCAGCAGCGCCCTAGCGCGGAACACCGGGGAGCTGTTTTTT.

The chain recombines TRBV2 with TRBJ1-2; D gene unclear. Trimming took off 2 bases at V and 2 bases at J, with 12 bases between the two ends. Germline values: CDR1 SNHLY, CDR2 FYNNEI. The CDR3 has 15 residues. This chain's CDR3 is CASSEYGPYNYGYTF. CDR3 nucleotide sequence: TGTGCCAGCAGTGAATATGGGCCTTACAACTATGGCTACACCTTC.

The chain links TRBV7-2 to TRBJ2-1; D unclear. Germline assignment: CDR1 SGHTA and CDR2 FQGNSA. V was shortened by 5 bases and J by 10 bases, with 21 bases between the two germline ends. The CDR3 loop spans 15 amino acids. CDR3 DNA: TGTGCCAGCAGCCGTTACCCTGGCCAACAATTGGAGCAGTTCTTC. The encoded protein is CASSRYPGQQLEQFF.

This clone was observed once. The rearrangement joins TRBV6-5 to TRBJ1-2; maybe TRBD1 (5 bases). Germline values: CDR1 MNHEY, CDR2 SVGAGI. The CDR3 totals 13 residues. V was cut by 6 bases and J by 3 bases, with 11 bases left in between. CDR3 sequence reads: CASRLTVDYGYTF. CDR3 coding DNA: TGTGCCAGCAGGCTGACAGTGGACTATGGCTACACCTTC.

This clone was picked up a small number of times. The chain has TRBV11-3 and TRBJ2-7; 10 positions agree with TRBD1. CDR3 length: 16 residues. Unmatched junction bases numbered 10, after V lost 4 bases and J lost 4 bases. From germline, CDR1 is SGHNT and CDR2 YENEEA. Here the CDR3 reads CASSSRTGGGRYEQYF. The CDR3 nucleotides read TGTGCCAGCAGCTCTAGGACAGGGGGTGGTAGGTACGAGCAGTACTTC.

V and J are TRBV11-2 and TRBJ2-3; no firm D call. The germline gives CDR1 SGHAT, CDR2 FQNNGV. The CDR3 extends over 12 amino acids. Trimming removed 3 bases at V and 6 bases at J, with 7 bases between. The CDR3 loop reads CASSFEVDTQYF. CDR3 DNA sequence: TGTGCCAGCAGCTTCGAGGTCGATACGCAGTATTTT.

The CDR3 nucleotides are TGCGCCAGCAGTATAGAACGAAATAGCAATCAGCCCCAGCATTTT. This gives the protein CASSIERNSNQPQHF. V and J are TRBV23-1 and TRBJ1-5; D is unresolved. TRBV23-1 is noted as an ORF with a role that remains uncertain. Trimming stripped 5 bases from V and 0 bases from J, with 11 bases between. The length of the CDR3 is 15 residues.